The clone carrying this T cell receptor (beta chain) was seen only once. Its antigen is not known. The germline CDR1 and CDR2 sequences are SGHVS and FNYEAQ. V gave up 3 bases and J gave up 3 bases; unmatched junction bases: 3. CDR3 length: 15 residues. This entry belongs to a study of T cells in localized non-small cell lung cancer. Notes on the study in general: T cell clonality was highest in uninvolved adjacent lung, above tumor. There were a median roughly 59 of the top 100 tumor clones appearing in adjacent lung. Heterogeneity stays possible, as sequencing covered only one tumor region.

The table came from immunoSEQ multiplex PCR; TCRdb's copy has only in-frame clones and leaves some out. This sample has 70,000 to 85,000 clones, with roughly 83% found just once. The TCR originated in a female donor older than 55 with stage I lung adenocarcinoma. This chain connects TRBV7-6 to TRBJ2-2; 8 nucleotides align to TRBD2. Sample: peripheral blood, taken before any cancer treatment. CDR3 amino acids: CASSFTAGDTGELFF. DNA of the CDR3: TGTGCCAGCAGCTTTACAGCGGGAGACACCGGGGAGCTGTTTTTT.